This T cell receptor beta chain was recorded in a study of cytomegalovirus exposure and HLA in healthy donors. Study-wide context: For the approximately 400 genotyped donors, about 81% fell within the Caucasian-associated ancestry cluster. Study-level points and caveats: Indistinguishable V segments, including TRBV6-2 and TRBV6-3, were excluded. Cytomegalovirus association was assigned to some 160 TCR beta chains.

The CDR3 loop spans 11 amino acids. V lost 4 bases to trimming and J lost 5 bases, with 5 bases between them. In germline, CDR1 is LNHDA, CDR2 SQIVND (reference sequence). The PCR had 60 Vbeta and 13 Jbeta primers. This table comes from immunoSEQ multiplex PCR, and its TCRdb copy is limited to in-frame clones, with some not included. This table holds 150,000 or so clones, 64% found once. As to this clone: Its target is not known.

The clonotype was recovered from a woman aged 25 to 39 in good health and CMV-seropositive. The sample was PBMCs. J is TRBJ1-2 and V is TRBV19; D gene uncertain. DNA for the CDR3: TGTGCCAGTAGTAGGGAGTATGGCTACACCTTC. Translated: CASSREYGYTF.